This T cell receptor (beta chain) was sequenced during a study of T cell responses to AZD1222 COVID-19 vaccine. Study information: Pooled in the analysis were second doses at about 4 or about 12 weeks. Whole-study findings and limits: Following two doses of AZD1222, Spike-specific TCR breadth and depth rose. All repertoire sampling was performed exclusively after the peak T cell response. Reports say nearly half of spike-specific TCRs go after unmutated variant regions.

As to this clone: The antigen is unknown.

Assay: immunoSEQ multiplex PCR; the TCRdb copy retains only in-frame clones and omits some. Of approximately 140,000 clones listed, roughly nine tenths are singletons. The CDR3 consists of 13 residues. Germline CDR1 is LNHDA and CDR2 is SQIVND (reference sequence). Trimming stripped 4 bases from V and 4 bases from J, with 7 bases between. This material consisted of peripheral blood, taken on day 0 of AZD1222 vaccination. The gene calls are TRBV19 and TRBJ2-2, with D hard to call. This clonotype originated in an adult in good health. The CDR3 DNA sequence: TGTGCCAGTAGTAAGATTCTCACCGGGGAGCTGTTTTTT. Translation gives CASSKILTGELFF. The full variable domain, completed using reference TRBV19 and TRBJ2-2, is DGGITQSPKYLFRKEGQNVTLSCEQNLNHDAMYWYRQDPGQGLRLIYYSQIVNDFQKGDIAEGYSVSREKKESFPLTVTSAQKNPTAFYLCASSKILTGELFFGEGSRLTVL.